The sequence of this T cell receptor beta chain was determined in a study of blood T cell repertoires in COVID-19. The wider study: In each case, the material was cDNA or gDNA derived from T cells, B-cell-depleted T cells, or PBMCs.

Only in-frame clones appear in the TCRdb table, and some are missing; sequencing was by immunoSEQ multiplex PCR. Seen here are 150,000 to 200,000 clones, under 80% observed once, and the top ten hold approximately 2.6%. This CDR3 spans 15 amino acids. CDR1 SEHNR and CDR2 FQNEAQ come from the germline V gene (reference sequence). The V gene end was trimmed by 4 bases and the J gene end by 2 bases; junction bases not matched to a gene: 6. Of note for this clone: This sample also contains other DNA sequences that code for the same CDR3.

The receptor was isolated from an older man with acute or convalescent COVID-19. This sequence joins TRBV7-9 and TRBJ2-3; 7 bases align to TRBD2. The sample taken for sequencing was peripheral blood. In nucleotides, the CDR3 is TGTGCCAGCAGCTCCACTAGCGCCTCCACAGATACGCAGTATTTT. Its translation: CASSSTSASTDTQYF. The full variable domain, its missing parts supplied by reference TRBV7-9 and TRBJ2-3, is DTGVSQNPRHKITKRGQNVTFRCDPISEHNRLYWYRQTLGQGPEFLTYFQNEAQLEKSRLLSDRFSAERPKGSFSTLEIQRTEQGDSAMYLCASSSTSASTDTQYFGPGTRLTVL.